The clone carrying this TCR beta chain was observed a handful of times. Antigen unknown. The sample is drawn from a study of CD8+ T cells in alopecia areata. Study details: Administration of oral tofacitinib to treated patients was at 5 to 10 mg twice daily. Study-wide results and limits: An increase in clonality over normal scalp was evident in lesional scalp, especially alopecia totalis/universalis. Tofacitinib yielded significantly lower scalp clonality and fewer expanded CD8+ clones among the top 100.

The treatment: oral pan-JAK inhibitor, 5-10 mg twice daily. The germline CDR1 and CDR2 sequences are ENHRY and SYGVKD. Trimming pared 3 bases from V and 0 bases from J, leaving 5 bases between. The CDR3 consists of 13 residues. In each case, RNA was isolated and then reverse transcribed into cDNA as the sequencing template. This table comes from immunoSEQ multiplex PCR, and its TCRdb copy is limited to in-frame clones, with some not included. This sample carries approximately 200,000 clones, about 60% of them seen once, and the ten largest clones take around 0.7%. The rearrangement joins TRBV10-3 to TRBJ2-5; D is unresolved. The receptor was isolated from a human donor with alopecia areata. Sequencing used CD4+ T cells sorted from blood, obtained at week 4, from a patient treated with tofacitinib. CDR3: CAISDANQETQYF. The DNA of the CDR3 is TGTGCCATCAGTGATGCCAACCAAGAGACCCAGTACTTC.